The clone carrying this T cell receptor beta chain occurred a few times. The CDR3 consists of 17 residues. The junction had 7 bases not matched to a gene; V was cut back by 1 base and J by 3 bases. In germline, CDR1 is LNHNV, CDR2 YYDKDF (reference sequence). TCRdb reprocessed the reads with MiXCR, giving one entry per CDR3 protein. The repertoire holds 150,000 to 200,000 distinct CDR3 sequences, with approximately 15% as singletons. These data belong to a study of T cell repertoires in cytomegalovirus infection. This chain connects TRBV15 to TRBJ2-2, with TRBD2 matching over 8 bases. The receptor was derived from a human donor in good health (CMV status not recorded). Some clones in this sample may be carry-over from other donors' samples. Sequencing was carried out using PBMCs. For the CDR3, the DNA is TGTGCCACCAGCAGAGGCAGCGGGAGATTCGACACCGGGGAGCTGTTTTTT. Amino acid sequence: CATSRGSGRFDTGELFF.